This T cell receptor (beta chain) was sequenced for a study of OX40 agonist ivuxolimab in advanced cancers. On the study more broadly: The study gave patients intravenous ivuxolimab at 0.01 to 10 mg/kg every 2 weeks. Study results and limitations: The study observed clonal expansion of CD4+ and CD8+ blood T cells by week 6 at 0.1 to 3.0 mg/kg.

The V gene's germline CDR1 is SGDLS and CDR2 YYNGEE. V gave up 3 bases and J gave up 1 base; unmatched junction bases: 10. This CDR3 has 18 amino acids. Clones were read by immunoSEQ multiplex PCR, and TCRdb kept only the in-frame ones, dropping some. The sample carries 13,000 to 15,000 clones, around nine tenths recorded once. For this clone: The antigen is undetermined.

This chain uses TRBV9 with TRBJ1-2; 12 bases match TRBD1. Specimen: CD4+ or CD8+ T cells sorted from blood, collected in a trial of the OX40 agonist ivuxolimab. The clonotype was recovered from an adult with an advanced solid tumor such as melanoma, head and neck, liver or kidney cancer. CDR3: CASSAGPGQGAGNYGYTF. For the CDR3, the DNA is TGTGCCAGCAGCGCCGGCCCGGGACAGGGGGCGGGTAACTATGGCTACACCTTC.